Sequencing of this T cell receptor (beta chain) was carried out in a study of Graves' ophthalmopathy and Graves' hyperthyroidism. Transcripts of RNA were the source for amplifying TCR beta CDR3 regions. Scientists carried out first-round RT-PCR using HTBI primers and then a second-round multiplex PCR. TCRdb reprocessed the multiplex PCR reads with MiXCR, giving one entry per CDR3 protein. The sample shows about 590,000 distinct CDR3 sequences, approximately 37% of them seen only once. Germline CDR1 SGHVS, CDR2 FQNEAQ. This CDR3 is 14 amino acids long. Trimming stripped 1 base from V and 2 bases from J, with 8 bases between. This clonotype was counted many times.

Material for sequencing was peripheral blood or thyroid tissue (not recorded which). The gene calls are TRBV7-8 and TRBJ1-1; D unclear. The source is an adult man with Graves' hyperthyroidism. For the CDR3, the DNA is TGTGCCAGCAGCTTAGTCGGGAAAAACACTGAAGCTTTCTTT. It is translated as CASSLVGKNTEAFF.